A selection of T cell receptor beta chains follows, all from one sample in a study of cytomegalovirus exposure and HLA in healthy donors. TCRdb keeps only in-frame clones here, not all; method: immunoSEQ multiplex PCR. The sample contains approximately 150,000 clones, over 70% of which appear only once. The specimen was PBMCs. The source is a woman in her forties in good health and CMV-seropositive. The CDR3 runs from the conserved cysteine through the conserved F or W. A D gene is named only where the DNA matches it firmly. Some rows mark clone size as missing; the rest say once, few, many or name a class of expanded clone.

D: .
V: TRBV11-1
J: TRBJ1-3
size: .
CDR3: CASSRDSYSGNTIYF
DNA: TGTGCCAGCAGTCGCGACAGCTACTCTGGAAACACCATATATTTT

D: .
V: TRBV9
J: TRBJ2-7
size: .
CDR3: CASGAGSGQSSYEQYF
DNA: TGTGCCAGCGGCGCAGGCAGCGGTCAGAGCTCCTACGAGCAGTACTTC

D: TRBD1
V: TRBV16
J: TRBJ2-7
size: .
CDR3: CASSQSGTANYEQYF
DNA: TGTGCCAGCAGCCAATCTGGGACAGCCAACTACGAGCAGTACTTC

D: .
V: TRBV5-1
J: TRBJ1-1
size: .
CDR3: CASSFGMPGDTEAFF
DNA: TGCGCCAGCAGCTTCGGCATGCCGGGAGATACTGAAGCTTTCTTT

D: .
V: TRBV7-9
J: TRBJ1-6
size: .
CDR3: CSSSPQEGSPLHF
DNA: TGTTCCAGCAGCCCGCAGGAGGGATCCCCCCTCCACTTT

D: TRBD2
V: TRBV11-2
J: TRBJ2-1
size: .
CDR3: CASSLSPGLAFDEQFF
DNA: TGTGCCAGCAGCTTAAGTCCGGGACTAGCTTTCGATGAGCAGTTCTTC

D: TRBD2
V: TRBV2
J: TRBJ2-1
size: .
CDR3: CASSRRALLPGLAGGSSYNEQFF
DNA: TGTGCCAGCAGTCGAAGAGCCCTCCTCCCGGGACTAGCGGGGGGGAGCTCCTACAATGAGCAGTTCTTC

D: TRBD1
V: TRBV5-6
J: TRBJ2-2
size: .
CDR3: CASSLPGTGMGTGELFF
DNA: TGTGCCAGCAGCCTGCCCGGGACAGGGATGGGAACCGGGGAGCTGTTTTTT

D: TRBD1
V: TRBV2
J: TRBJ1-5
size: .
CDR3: CASISGQGRGQPQHF
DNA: TGTGCCAGCATTTCCGGACAGGGGCGGGGGCAGCCCCAGCATTTT

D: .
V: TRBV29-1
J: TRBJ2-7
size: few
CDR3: CSAGNLDYEQYF
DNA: TGCAGCGCAGGGAACTTGGACTACGAGCAGTACTTC

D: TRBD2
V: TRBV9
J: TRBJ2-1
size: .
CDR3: CASSVELAGPNEQFF
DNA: TGTGCCAGCAGCGTAGAGCTAGCGGGGCCAAATGAGCAGTTCTTC

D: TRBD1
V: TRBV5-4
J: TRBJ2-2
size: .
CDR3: CASSKETGPGELFF
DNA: TGTGCCAGCAGCAAAGAGACAGGGCCCGGGGAGCTGTTTTTT

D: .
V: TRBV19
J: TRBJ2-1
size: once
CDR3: CASSIAAGAIFF
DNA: TGTGCCAGTAGTATCGCTGCGGGGGCCATTTTCTTC

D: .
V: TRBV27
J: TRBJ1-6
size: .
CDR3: CASQGWPYNSPLHF
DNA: TGTGCCAGCCAGGGGTGGCCTTATAATTCACCCCTCCACTTT

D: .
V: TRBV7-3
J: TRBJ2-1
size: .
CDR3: CASSLTSVSAGEQFF
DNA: TGTGCCAGCAGCTTAACGTCGGTTAGCGCGGGTGAGCAGTTCTTC

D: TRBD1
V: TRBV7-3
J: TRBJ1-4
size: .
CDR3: CASSPLPGQGHNEKLFF
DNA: TGTGCCAGCAGCCCACTCCCGGGACAGGGGCATAATGAAAAACTGTTTTTT

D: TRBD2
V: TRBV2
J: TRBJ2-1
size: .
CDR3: CASSDVLAGTYNEQFF
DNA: TGTGCCAGCAGTGATGTCCTAGCGGGAACGTACAATGAGCAGTTCTTC

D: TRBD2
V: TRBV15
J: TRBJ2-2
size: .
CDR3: CATSRDGGLANTGELFF
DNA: TGTGCCACCAGCAGAGATGGGGGACTAGCGAACACCGGGGAGCTGTTTTTT

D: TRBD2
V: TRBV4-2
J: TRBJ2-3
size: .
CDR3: CASSPRGGTDTQYF
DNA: TGTGCCAGCAGTCCACGGGGGGGCACAGATACGCAGTATTTT

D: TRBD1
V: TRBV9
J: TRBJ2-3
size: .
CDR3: CASSVVGQATDTQYF
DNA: TGTGCCAGCAGCGTAGTTGGACAGGCCACAGATACGCAGTATTTT

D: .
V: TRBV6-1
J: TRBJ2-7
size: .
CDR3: CASRTRTRPYEQYF
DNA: TGTGCCAGCAGGACCCGGACTCGACCCTACGAGCAGTACTTC

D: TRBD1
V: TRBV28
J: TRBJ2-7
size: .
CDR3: CASRETGTGTYEQYF
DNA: TGTGCCAGCAGGGAAACCGGGACAGGGACATACGAGCAGTACTTC

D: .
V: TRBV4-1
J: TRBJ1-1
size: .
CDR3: CASSPSTTASTNTEAFF
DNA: TGCGCCAGCAGCCCATCGACGACAGCCTCCACGAACACTGAAGCTTTCTTT

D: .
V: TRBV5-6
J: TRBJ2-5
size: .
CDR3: CASSLRGGGYQETQYF
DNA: TGTGCCAGCAGCTTGCGTGGCGGCGGGTACCAAGAGACCCAGTACTTC

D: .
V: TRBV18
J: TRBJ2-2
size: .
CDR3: CASSEYTAHTGELFF
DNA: TGTGCCAGCTCAGAGTATACAGCCCACACCGGGGAGCTGTTTTTT

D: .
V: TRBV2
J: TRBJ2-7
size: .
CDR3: CASSEVAASGEQYF
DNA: TGTGCCAGCAGTGAAGTGGCTGCATCTGGCGAGCAGTACTTC

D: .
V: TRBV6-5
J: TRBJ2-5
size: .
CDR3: CASSPTGGRLYF
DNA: TGTGCCAGCAGTCCCACCGGGGGGCGTCTGTACTTC

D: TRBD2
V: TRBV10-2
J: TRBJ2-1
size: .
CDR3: CASGGGASYNEQFF
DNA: TGCGCCAGCGGCGGGGGGGCTTCCTACAATGAGCAGTTCTTC

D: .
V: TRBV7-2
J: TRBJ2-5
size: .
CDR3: CASSLRSTTQETQYF
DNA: TGTGCCAGCAGCTTACGATCGACAACTCAAGAGACCCAGTACTTC

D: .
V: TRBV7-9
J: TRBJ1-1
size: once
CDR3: CASSLKGKAEAFF
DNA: TGTGCCAGCAGCTTAAAGGGGAAGGCTGAAGCTTTCTTT

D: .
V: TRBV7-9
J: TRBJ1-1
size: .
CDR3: CASSFASTEAFF
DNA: TGTGCCAGCAGCTTTGCCAGTACTGAAGCTTTCTTT

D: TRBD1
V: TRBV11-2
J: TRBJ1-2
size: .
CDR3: CASSLGTGNYGYTF
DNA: TGTGCCAGCAGCTTAGGGACAGGAAACTATGGCTACACCTTC